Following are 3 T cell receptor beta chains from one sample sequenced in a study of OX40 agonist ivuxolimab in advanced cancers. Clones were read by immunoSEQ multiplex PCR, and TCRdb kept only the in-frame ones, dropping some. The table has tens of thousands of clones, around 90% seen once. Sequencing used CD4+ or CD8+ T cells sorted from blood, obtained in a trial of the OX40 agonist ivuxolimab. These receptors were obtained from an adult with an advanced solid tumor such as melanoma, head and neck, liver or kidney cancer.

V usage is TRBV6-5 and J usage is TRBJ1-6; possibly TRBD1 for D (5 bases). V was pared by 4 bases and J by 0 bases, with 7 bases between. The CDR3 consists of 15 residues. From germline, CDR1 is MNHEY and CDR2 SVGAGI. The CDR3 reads CASSWGSSYNSPLHF. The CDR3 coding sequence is TGTGCCAGCAGTTGGGGGAGCTCCTATAATTCACCCCTCCACTTT.

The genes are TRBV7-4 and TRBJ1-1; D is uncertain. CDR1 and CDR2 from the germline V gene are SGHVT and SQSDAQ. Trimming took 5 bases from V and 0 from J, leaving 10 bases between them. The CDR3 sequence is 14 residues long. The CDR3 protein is CASSRRIMNTEAFF. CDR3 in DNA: TGTGCCAGCAGCCGCAGGATCATGAACACTGAAGCTTTCTTT.

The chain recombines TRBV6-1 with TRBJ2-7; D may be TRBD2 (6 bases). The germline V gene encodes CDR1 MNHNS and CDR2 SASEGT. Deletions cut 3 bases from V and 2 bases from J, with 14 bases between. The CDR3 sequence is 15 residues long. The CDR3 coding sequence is TGTGCCAGCAGTGATGGGAGGACTCCGACCTACGAGCAGTACTTC. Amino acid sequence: CASSDGRTPTYEQYF.